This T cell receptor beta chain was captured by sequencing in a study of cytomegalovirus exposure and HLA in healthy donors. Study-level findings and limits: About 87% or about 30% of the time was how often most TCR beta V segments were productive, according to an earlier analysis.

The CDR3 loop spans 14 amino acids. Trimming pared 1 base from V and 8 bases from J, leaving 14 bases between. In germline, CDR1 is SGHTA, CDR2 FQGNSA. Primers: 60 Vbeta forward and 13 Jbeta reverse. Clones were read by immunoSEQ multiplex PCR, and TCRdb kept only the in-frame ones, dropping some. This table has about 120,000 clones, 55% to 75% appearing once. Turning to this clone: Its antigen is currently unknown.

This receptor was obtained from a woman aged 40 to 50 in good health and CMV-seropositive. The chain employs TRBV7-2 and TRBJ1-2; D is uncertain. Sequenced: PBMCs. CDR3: CASSLELPLGGYTF. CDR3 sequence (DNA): TGTGCCAGCAGCTTAGAGCTGCCTCTAGGAGGCTACACCTTC.